This T cell receptor beta chain derives from a study of cytomegalovirus exposure and HLA in healthy donors. About this clone itself: The target antigen is unknown.

Healthy individuals who donated bone marrow served as the donors. Study-wide results and limits: In terms of immune exposure information, only CMV serostatus was available. Being indistinguishable, some V segments were excluded, TRBV6-2 and TRBV6-3 among them.

Trimming removed 4 bases from V and 11 bases from J, with 22 bases in between. The length of the CDR3 is 15 residues. The V gene's germline CDR1 is SGDLS and CDR2 YYNGEE. PCR primers comprised 60 Vbeta and 13 Jbeta primers. Assay: immunoSEQ multiplex PCR; the TCRdb copy retains only in-frame clones and omits some. This table has about 210,000 clones, over 70% appearing once. The chain recombines TRBV9 with TRBJ1-3; no firm D call. The sequenced material came from PBMCs. This sequence originates from a man aged 35-49 years in good health and CMV-seropositive. CDR3 nucleotides: TGTGCCAGCAGCCCACAGCTGGCAGGAAATGCCGCCATATATTTT. Translated, it gives CASSPQLAGNAAIYF.